Described below is a single TCR beta chain sequence and its context. The data derive from a study of blood T cell repertoires in COVID-19. The CDR3 contains 15 residues. Germline V gives CDR1 SGHDT, CDR2 YYEEEE. V lost 2 bases and J 0 bases, leaving 9 bases between the germline ends. Repertoires were generated with immunoSEQ multiplex PCR, while TCRdb's copy carries only in-frame clones and drops some. The sample lists around 60,000 clones, approximately 91% occurring once. The chain is built from TRBV5-6 and TRBJ2-4; no firm D call. Sample: peripheral blood. This clonotype was sampled from a woman in her sixties with active COVID-19. CDR3 nucleotide sequence: TGTGCCAGCAGCTTTCAGGTAAAAGCCAAAAACATTCAGTACTTC. Its translation: CASSFQVKAKNIQYF.